The entry below gives a single T cell receptor beta chain sequence along with its context. The data derive from a study of blood T cell repertoires in COVID-19. For the study at large: The cDNA or gDNA used as material had been derived from T cells, B-cell-depleted T cells, or PBMCs.

The data were produced by immunoSEQ multiplex PCR, yet TCRdb's version contains in-frame clones alone and is incomplete. The sample carries more than 50,000 clones, under 85% recorded once. Germline assignment: CDR1 MNHEY and CDR2 SVGAGI. This CDR3 is built from 15 residues. V was cut by 0 bases and J by 8 bases, with 14 bases left in between. The TCR originated in an older woman with acute or convalescent COVID-19. V usage is TRBV6-5 and J usage is TRBJ1-3; D gene unclear. Sequencing was performed on peripheral blood. The DNA for the CDR3 is TGTGCCAGCAGTTACTCAACCCTTGCTTCGGACACCATATATTTT. This gives the protein CASSYSTLASDTIYF.